The 8 T cell receptor beta chains reported below all come from one sample, sequenced in a study of T cell responses to AZD1222 COVID-19 vaccine. Method: immunoSEQ multiplex PCR; TCRdb's copy keeps in-frame clones and lacks some. The profile shows roughly 130,000 clones, 90% to 95% of them singletons. Sequenced material: peripheral blood, taken on day 0 of AZD1222 vaccination. These receptors were obtained from an adult in good health.

The chain recombines TRBV2 with TRBJ1-5; no clear D gene. Trimming removed 8 bases at V and 7 bases at J, with 15 bases between. Per the germline V gene, CDR1 is SNHLY and CDR2 is FYNNEI. This CDR3 has 13 residues. Here the CDR3 reads CASSKEGQQPQHF. The CDR3 DNA is TGTGCCAGCTCCAAAGAGGGTCAACAGCCCCAGCATTTT.

This sequence joins TRBV7-9 and TRBJ2-2, with 12 positions matching TRBD2. The CDR3 is 16 amino acids. Germline V gene sequence: CDR1 SEHNR, CDR2 FQNEAQ (reference sequence). The V and J ends lost 5 bases and 4 bases, in that order; junction bases with no gene match: 5. The CDR3 DNA is TGTGCCAGCAGCAGTCCGGGACTAGCGGGCACCGGGGAGCTGTTTTTT. This gives the protein CASSSPGLAGTGELFF. The variable domain in full, with the rest retrieved from reference TRBV7-9 and TRBJ2-2, is DTGVSQNPRHKITKRGQNVTFRCDPISEHNRLYWYRQTLGQGPEFLTYFQNEAQLEKSRLLSDRFSAERPKGSFSTLEIQRTEQGDSAMYLCASSSPGLAGTGELFFGEGSRLTVL.

V usage is TRBV19 and J usage is TRBJ2-2; maybe TRBD2 (5 bases). CDR3 length: 18 amino acids. V was shortened by 2 bases and J by 6 bases, with 22 bases between the two germline ends. Germline V gene sequence: CDR1 LNHDA, CDR2 SQIVND (reference sequence). The CDR3 DNA reads as TGTGCCAGTAGTATAAGCGGCATTTTCTCTGCGGGCGCCGGGGAGCTGTTTTTT. Amino acids: CASSISGIFSAGAGELFF.

This rearrangement joins TRBV3-1 (or the pseudogene TRBV3-2) to TRBJ2-5; 12 bases match TRBD2. The CDR3 extends over 15 amino acids. Germline CDR1 reads LGHDT; CDR2 reads YNNKEL (reference sequence). The ends lost 6 bases at V and 4 bases at J; junction bases unmatched: 6. This CDR3 reads CASSRLAGGRETQYF. CDR3 sequence (DNA): TGTGCCAGCAGTCGTCTAGCGGGAGGGAGAGAGACCCAGTACTTC.

V is TRBV15 and J is TRBJ2-5, with D maybe TRBD1 (6 bases). Germline values: CDR1 LNHNV, CDR2 YYDKDF (reference sequence). The ends were cut back, 0 bases at V and 4 bases at J, with 15 bases in the middle. This CDR3 is 16 amino acids long. In nucleotides, the CDR3 is TGTGCCACCAGCAGAGATGGGAGTCAGGGGAGAGAGACCCAGTACTTC. This codes for CATSRDGSQGRETQYF. The whole variable domain, filled in from reference TRBV15 and TRBJ2-5, reads DAMVIQNPRYQVTQFGKPVTLSCSQTLNHNVMYWYQQKSSQAPKLLFHYYDKDFNNEADTPDNFQSRRPNTSFCFLDIRSPGLGDTAMYLCATSRDGSQGRETQYFGPGTRLLVL.

The V gene is TRBV7-3, the J gene TRBJ1-1; possibly TRBD1 for D (6 bases). V was pared by 0 bases and J by 5 bases, with 7 bases between. Germline assignment: CDR1 SGHTA and CDR2 FQGTGA. The CDR3 spans 13 residues. The DNA of the CDR3 is TGTGCCAGCAGCTTAACAGGGGGGACTGAAGCTTTCTTT. Translated, it gives CASSLTGGTEAFF.

The rearrangement links TRBV19 to TRBJ2-4, with D hard to call. Trimming took 0 bases from V and 8 from J, leaving 2 bases between them. Per the germline V gene, CDR1 is LNHDA and CDR2 is SQIVND (reference sequence). The CDR3 consists of 11 residues. CDR3 bases: TGTGCCAGTAGTATAGATTACATTCAGTACTTC. Its protein is CASSIDYIQYF.

This clone was detected only once. The chain is built from TRBV5-6 and TRBJ2-3; 9 positions agree with TRBD1. The V gene's germline CDR1 is SGHDT and CDR2 YYEEEE. This CDR3 contains 19 residues. Trimming took 1 base from V and 1 from J; bases not matched to a gene: 13. CDR3 protein: CASSLNIGNRGRGTDTQYF. The CDR3 nucleotides read TGTGCCAGCAGCTTGAATATCGGAAACAGGGGGCGAGGCACAGATACGCAGTATTTT. The full variable domain, completed using reference TRBV5-6 and TRBJ2-3, is DAGVTQSPTHLIKTRGQQVTLRCSPKSGHDTVSWYQQALGQGPQFIFQYYEEEERQRGNFPDRFSGHQFPNYSSELNVNALLLGDSALYLCASSLNIGNRGRGTDTQYFGPGTRLTVL.